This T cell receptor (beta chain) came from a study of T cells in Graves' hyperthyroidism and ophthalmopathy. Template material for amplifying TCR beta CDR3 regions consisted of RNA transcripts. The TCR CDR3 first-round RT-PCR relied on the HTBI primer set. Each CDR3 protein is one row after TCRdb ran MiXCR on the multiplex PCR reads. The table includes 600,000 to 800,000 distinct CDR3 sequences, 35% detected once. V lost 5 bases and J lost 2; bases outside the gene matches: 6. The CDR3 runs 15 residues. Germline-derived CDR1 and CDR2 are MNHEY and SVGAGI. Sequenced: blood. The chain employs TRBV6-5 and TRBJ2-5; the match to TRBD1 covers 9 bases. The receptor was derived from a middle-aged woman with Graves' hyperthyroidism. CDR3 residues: CASSKHRGQQETQYF. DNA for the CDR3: TGTGCCAGCAGTAAACACAGGGGGCAGCAAGAGACCCAGTACTTC.